These 27 T cell receptor beta chains share one sample of origin, sequenced in a study of monozygotic twins with inflammatory bowel disease. No DNA is given; TCRdb re-called the 5' RACE reads and lists each CDR3 protein once. Its table records about 160,000 distinct CDR3 sequences. Source material: blood. All receptors come from a human donor with ulcerative colitis or Crohn's disease, or a healthy co-twin of an affected twin (not recorded which).

The V and J genes are TRBV18 and TRBJ2-1; TCRdb's D call of TRBD1 is untestable without DNA. Germline V gives CDR1 KGHSH, CDR2 LQKENI. CDR3 length: 15 residues. CDR3: CASSPPGTGPNEQFF.

This chain uses TRBV12-3 or TRBV12-4 with TRBJ1-3. This CDR3 contains 17 residues. This CDR3 is CASSSGLIFSSGNTIYF.

This sequence joins TRBV5-5 and TRBJ1-1. The CDR3 loop spans 14 amino acids. Looked up from germline, CDR1 is SGHKS and CDR2 is YYEKEE (reference sequence). The CDR3 loop reads CASSTPERPNEAFF.

The chain is built from TRBV25-1 and TRBJ2-7; TCRdb gives TRBD1 as the D gene, but with no DNA this cannot be confirmed. Germline-derived CDR1 and CDR2 are MGHDK and SYGVNS. The length of the CDR3 is 14 residues. The CDR3 is CASSESGVDYEQYF.

The chain carries TRBV5-1 and TRBJ2-1; TCRdb's assignment of TRBD2 cannot be checked, as there is no DNA. Germline-derived CDR1 and CDR2 are SGHRS and YFSETQ. The CDR3 contains 15 residues. The chain's CDR3 is CASSSLADSYNEQFF.

This chain connects TRBV11-2 to TRBJ1-6. The V gene's germline CDR1 is SGHAT and CDR2 FQNNGV. The CDR3 contains 20 residues. The CDR3 sequence is CASSLNGVGRYSSYNSPLHF.

V and J are TRBV5-1 and TRBJ2-2; the TRBD1 assignment by TCRdb is unverifiable without DNA. Germline values: CDR1 SGHRS, CDR2 YFSETQ. This CDR3 has 17 amino acids. CDR3 protein: CASSLAKTGLATGELFF.

This rearrangement joins TRBV20-1 to TRBJ2-1; checking the TCRdb D call of TRBD2 is not possible without DNA. The CDR3 consists of 13 residues. The germline V gene has CDR1 DFQATT and CDR2 SNEGSKA (reference sequence). The CDR3 region is CTLASGGANEQFF.

The rearrangement uses TRBV27 and TRBJ2-7; TCRdb returns TRBD1, unconfirmable since there is no DNA. The CDR3 spans 16 residues. CDR1 is MNHEY and CDR2 is SMNVEV in the germline V gene (reference sequence). The CDR3: CASSCPGRTSSYEQYF.

J is TRBJ1-6 and V is TRBV2. The CDR3 extends over 13 amino acids. Germline CDR1 is SNHLY and CDR2 is FYNNEI. CDR3 sequence: CASSEQSISPLHF.

The CDR3 region is CASSPRGPGTGSYNEQFF. The V call is TRBV18, the J call TRBJ2-1; TCRdb gives TRBD1 as the D gene, but with no DNA this cannot be confirmed. The CDR3 consists of 18 residues. The V gene's germline CDR1 is KGHSH and CDR2 LQKENI.

The CDR3 here is CASSQGRGRAGELFF. The rearrangement links TRBV3-1 to TRBJ2-2; without DNA, the TCRdb call of TRBD2 cannot be checked. Germline V lookup: CDR1 LGHDT, CDR2 YNNKEL (reference sequence). The CDR3 has 15 residues.

The V call is TRBV12-5, the J call TRBJ2-7; the D call of TRBD1 rests on TCRdb alone, since no DNA is present to check it. The CDR3 covers 14 residues. Per germline, CDR1 LGHNT and CDR2 FRNRAP. The chain's CDR3 is CASGHPRMAYEQYF. The whole variable domain, filled in from reference TRBV12-5 and TRBJ2-7, reads DARVTQTPRHKVTEMGQEVTMRCQPILGHNTVFWYRQTMMQGLELLAYFRNRAPLDDSGMPKDRFSAEMPDATLATLKIQPSEPRDSAVYFCASGHPRMAYEQYFGPGTRLTVT.

The V gene is TRBV7-9, the J gene TRBJ2-7; TCRdb calls TRBD1, which cannot be checked without DNA. The CDR3 sequence is 16 residues long. Germline-derived CDR1 and CDR2 are SEHNR and FQNEAQ (reference sequence). This CDR3 reads CASSLRRTVTTYEQYF.

The rearrangement uses TRBV4-2 and TRBJ2-7; absent DNA, TCRdb's TRBD1 call cannot be checked. Germline V gene lookup returns CDR1 LGHNA and CDR2 YNFKEQ. The CDR3 covers 15 residues. CDR3 amino acids: CASSQARDSTYEQYF.

The rearrangement uses TRBV5-1 and TRBJ2-1; the D call of TRBD2 rests on TCRdb alone, since no DNA is present to check it. The CDR3 spans 14 residues. The germline V gene has CDR1 SGHRS and CDR2 YFSETQ. CDR3 in amino acids: CASSFERGLGGQFF.

The rearrangement joins TRBV18 to TRBJ2-1; the D call from TCRdb, TRBD1, cannot be confirmed without DNA. The germline CDR1 and CDR2 sequences are KGHSH and LQKENI. The CDR3 runs to 13 residues. This CDR3 is CASSPRDRATMFF.

V usage is TRBV20-1 and J usage is TRBJ2-7; TCRdb names TRBD1, which stays unverified in the absence of DNA. The CDR3 spans 14 residues. In germline, CDR1 is DFQATT, CDR2 SNEGSKA (reference sequence). CDR3 sequence reads: CSASDLQGGYEQYF.

This chain uses TRBV12-3 or TRBV12-4 with TRBJ1-1; TCRdb's D call, TRBD1, is unchecked because there is no DNA. The CDR3 sequence is 16 residues long. This chain's CDR3 is CASSLIPDSWNTEAFF.

V is TRBV7-9 and J is TRBJ1-4. The CDR3 contains 14 residues. Germline V CDR1 and CDR2: SEHNR, FQNEAQ (reference sequence). The CDR3: CASITDGTNEKLFF.

The gene calls are TRBV20-1 and TRBJ2-7; the D call of TRBD2 rests on TCRdb alone, since no DNA is present to check it. CDR1 and CDR2 (germline): DFQATT, SNEGSKA (reference sequence). The CDR3 runs to 14 residues. The CDR3 here is CSATGGLLNYEQYF.

CDR3 sequence reads: CASSLDLAGGSYEQYF. The rearrangement links TRBV5-1 to TRBJ2-7; the TCRdb call, TRBD2, lacks DNA for checking. CDR3 length: 16 residues. The V gene's germline CDR1 is SGHRS and CDR2 YFSETQ.

This chain uses TRBV4-3 with TRBJ2-2; the TCRdb D gene call, TRBD2, has no DNA to confirm it. This CDR3 is 19 amino acids long. The germline V gene has CDR1 LGHNA and CDR2 YSLEER. CDR3: CASSQDLTREAVDTGELFF.

V gene TRBV20-1 combines with J gene TRBJ2-7. Germline V CDR1 and CDR2: DFQATT, SNEGSKA (reference sequence). This CDR3 contains 13 residues. The CDR3 spells CSARGERPDEQYF.

The genes are TRBV4-2 and TRBJ1-6; as DNA is missing, the TRBD1 call by TCRdb cannot be tested. Germline CDR1 reads LGHNA; CDR2 reads YNFKEQ. The CDR3 runs 15 residues. CDR3 sequence: CASSHPDRADSPLHF.

V gene TRBV2 combines with J gene TRBJ2-5. The germline gives CDR1 SNHLY, CDR2 FYNNEI. The CDR3 runs to 14 residues. The CDR3 spells CASSRRQVQETQYF.

The chain carries TRBV29-1 and TRBJ2-3; the TRBD2 assignment by TCRdb is unverifiable without DNA. Germline CDR1 reads SQVTM; CDR2 reads ANQGSEA. The CDR3 spans 15 residues. CDR3 region: CSVKGSAGGTDTQYF.